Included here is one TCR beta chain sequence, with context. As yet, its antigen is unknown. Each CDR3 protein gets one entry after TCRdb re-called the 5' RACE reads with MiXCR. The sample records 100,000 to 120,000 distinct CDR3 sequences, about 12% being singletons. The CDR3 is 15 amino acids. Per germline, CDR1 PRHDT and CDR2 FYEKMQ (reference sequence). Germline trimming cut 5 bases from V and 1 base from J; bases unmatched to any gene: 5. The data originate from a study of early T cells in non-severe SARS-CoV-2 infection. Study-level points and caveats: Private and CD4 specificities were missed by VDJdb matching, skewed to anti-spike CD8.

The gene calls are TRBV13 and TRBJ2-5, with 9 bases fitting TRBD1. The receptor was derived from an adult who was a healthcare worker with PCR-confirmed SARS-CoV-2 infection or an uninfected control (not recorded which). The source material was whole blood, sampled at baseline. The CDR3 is CASSPRDRVQETQYF. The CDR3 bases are TGTGCCAGCAGCCCCCGGGACAGGGTCCAAGAGACCCAGTACTTC.